This T cell receptor beta chain emerged from a study of blood T cell repertoires in COVID-19. Study information: Whether acute or convalescent, the COVID-19 samples came from the United States, Italy and Spain. Sources were T cells, B-cell-depleted T cells, or PBMCs; the material itself was cDNA or gDNA.

Per the authors' pipeline: From reference gene primer amplification, estimates of nucleated cell counts were derived. Some clones are missing from TCRdb's copy, which holds only in-frame ones; the method was immunoSEQ multiplex PCR. That table supplies the V and J calls and clone size; D and trimming were determined from the DNA. The sample yields about 200,000 clones, approximately 80% seen once. Germline assignment: CDR1 SGDLS and CDR2 YYNGEE. Trimming cost V 4 bases and J 7 bases; bases outside gene matches: 18. This CDR3 has 17 amino acids. The V gene is TRBV9, the J gene TRBJ2-7; 9 nucleotides line up with TRBD1. The sequencing input was peripheral blood. The TCR originated in a man aged 35 to 55 with acute or convalescent COVID-19. CDR3 region: CASSTGFSGTGLSEQYF. DNA for the CDR3: TGTGCCAGCAGCACCGGCTTCTCCGGGACAGGGCTGAGTGAGCAGTACTTC.